Described below is a single T cell receptor beta chain sequence and its context. The antigen remains unidentified. This sample stems from a study of cytomegalovirus exposure and HLA in healthy donors. Regarding the study as a whole: Most TCR sequences showed up rarely, but some public TCRs showed up in many donors. Analyzed later, association rates of TCRs varied across HLA loci, with DRB1 most and HLA-C fewest.

PCR involved 60 Vbeta and 13 Jbeta primers. TCRdb's copy holds only in-frame clones and misses some; the assay was immunoSEQ multiplex PCR. The data hold 160,000 or so clones, with roughly 79% observed a single time. This TCR was recovered from a man aged 30 to 39 in good health and CMV-seronegative. The sequenced sample consisted of PBMCs.

The CDR3 bases are TGTGCCAGCAGTGGCCAGGCTTTCTTT. Protein product: CASSGQAFF. The chain couples TRBV6-4 to TRBJ1-1; D is unclear. This CDR3 is 9 amino acids long. CDR1 MRHNA and CDR2 SNTAGT come from the germline V gene. V gave up 4 bases and J gave up 11 bases, with 5 bases separating them.